This T cell receptor beta chain derives from a study of response to subunit inactivated influenza vaccine. In regard to this clonotype: Its target is unknown.

Germline CDR1 reads ENHRY; CDR2 reads SYGVKD. The CDR3 is 18 amino acids. V lost 3 bases and J lost 1; bases outside the gene matches: 15. TCRdb re-analysed the RT-PCR reads in MiXCR, keeping a single row per CDR3 protein. The table has around 580,000 distinct CDR3 sequences, approximately 12% seen once. General observations from the study: The authors offered the suggestion that each seasonal influenza vaccination recruits few new T cells.

The clonotype was recovered from a man in his fifties who received an inactivated influenza vaccine. The source material was PBMCs from blood, sampled on the day of vaccination. The chain carries TRBV10-3 and TRBJ2-7; 7 bases map to TRBD1. The CDR3 loop is CAISDRTPQGMRSYEQYF. DNA of the CDR3: TGTGCCATCAGTGACCGAACACCACAGGGGATGAGGTCCTACGAGCAGTACTTC.